These T cell receptor beta chains were read from a single sample in a study of blood T cell repertoires in COVID-19. Profiled with immunoSEQ multiplex PCR; TCRdb holds only in-frame clones, not every one. The data show 300,000 to 450,000 clones, approximately 86% seen once. The specimen sequenced was peripheral blood. The receptor set was obtained from a human donor in a cohort sampled during active COVID-19. CDR3s include the opening cysteine and the closing phenylalanine or tryptophan. A D gene is named only where the DNA matches it firmly. Clone size is shown for a subset of rows, as once, few, many or a class of expanded clone.

d_call clone_size j_call v_call cdr3_nt cdr3_aa
- - TRBJ1-4 TRBV7-9 TGTGCCAGCAGCTCCCCACTGGGGCTGGGTAATGAAAAACTGTTTTTT CASSSPLGLGNEKLFF
TRBD1 - TRBJ2-5 TRBV30 TGTGCCTGGAGGCCGGGACAGGGACGGGAGACCCAGTACTTC CAWRPGQGRETQYF
- - TRBJ1-6 TRBV30 TGTGCCTCCAAGACCCTCGGTCCAAGGAACTATACCTCTTATAATTCACCCCTCCACTTT CASKTLGPRNYTSYNSPLHF
- - TRBJ2-1 TRBV7-9 TGTGCCAGCAGCTACCAGGGTAATCGCTACAATGAGCAGTTCTTC CASSYQGNRYNEQFF
TRBD1 - TRBJ1-3 TRBV2 TGTGCCAGCAGCTTGACAGGGTACTATTCTGGAAACACCATATATTTT CASSLTGYYSGNTIYF
TRBD2 once TRBJ2-1 TRBV15 TGTGCCACCAGCACAAAGATGAAGCGGGAGGGCCGGAATGAGCAGTTCTTC CATSTKMKREGRNEQFF
- - TRBJ1-6 TRBV13 TGTGCCAGCAGCTTCACAAATTCACCCCTCCACTTT CASSFTNSPLHF
- few TRBJ2-3 TRBV2 TGTGCCACACGACAGGAAGGGGATACGCAGTATTTT CATRQEGDTQYF
TRBD1 - TRBJ1-5 TRBV4-2 TGTGCCAGCAGCCGAGAGACAGGGAACAATCAGCCCCAGCATTTT CASSRETGNNQPQHF
- - TRBJ2-5 TRBV18 TGTGCCAGCTTAGAGGGTATACAAGAGACCCAGTACTTC CASLEGIQETQYF
- - TRBJ1-3 TRBV3-1/TRBV3-2 TGTGCCAGCAGCCAAGGTCTCGGAACAACTACTGGAAACACCATATATTTT CASSQGLGTTTGNTIYF
TRBD2 few TRBJ2-1 TRBV28 TGTGCCAGCGAAAGGACTAGCGGGACTGATGAGCAGTTCTTC CASERTSGTDEQFF
- - TRBJ2-7 TRBV10-1 TGCGCCAGCAGTGGCCAGGGGGGTCCCTACGAGCAGTACTTC CASSGQGGPYEQYF
TRBD2 - TRBJ2-1 TRBV6-1 TGTGCCAGCAGTGCGCTCACTAGCGGGAGGGCCAGGTATGAGCAGTTCTTC CASSALTSGRARYEQFF
- - TRBJ1-2 TRBV7-9 TGTGCCAGCAGCCCTGCCGGGTGGCTTAACTATGGCTACACCTTC CASSPAGWLNYGYTF
TRBD2 - TRBJ2-1 TRBV5-6 TGTGCCAGCAGCCCCCTAGCGGGGGGGGTCTACAATGAGCAGTTCTTC CASSPLAGGVYNEQFF
TRBD2 - TRBJ2-1 TRBV6-5 TGTGCCAGCAGTTATATTAAGGGACTATCGACCTATGAGCAGTTCTTC CASSYIKGLSTYEQFF
- few TRBJ1-1 TRBV7-3 TGTGCCAGCAGCCTCCATTACGGTGAAGCTTTCTTT CASSLHYGEAFF
- - TRBJ2-2 TRBV7-9 TGTGCCAGCAGCTTCGGGCCTCGGGAAATCGGGGAGCTGTTTTTT CASSFGPREIGELFF
- - TRBJ1-3 TRBV4-2 TGTGCCAGCAGCCCTAGAGGGGGGGGGACCATATATTTT CASSPRGGGTIYF
- - TRBJ1-2 TRBV7-9 TGTGCCAGCAGCCCTGGGACAACGTCGACGAGCTACACCTTC CASSPGTTSTSYTF
TRBD1 - TRBJ2-7 TRBV19 TGTGCCAGTAGCTTTACCGGGACAGGGGTCTACGAGCAGTACTTC CASSFTGTGVYEQYF
TRBD1 - TRBJ1-5 TRBV30 TGTGCCTGGGTGATCTCTGCTTCAGGGGGCGAGGGCAATCAGCCCCAGCATTTT CAWVISASGGEGNQPQHF
- few TRBJ1-1 TRBV10-3 TGTGCCATCAGTGAGGGCGGGGTTAAAGCTTTCTTT CAISEGGVKAFF
- once TRBJ2-5 TRBV5-1 TGCGCCAGCAGCCTCGAAGAGACCCAGTACTTC CASSLEETQYF
TRBD1 - TRBJ2-5 TRBV6-5 TGTGCCAGCAGTTCCTTGCCTGGACAGGGACAAGAGACCCAGTACTTC CASSSLPGQGQETQYF
- few TRBJ1-1 TRBV7-9 TGTGCCAGCAGCTTAGGGGCCATGAACACTGAAGCTTTCTTT CASSLGAMNTEAFF
- - TRBJ2-7 TRBV12-3/TRBV12-4 TGTGCCAGCAGTTTTGACAGCGCCTACGAGCAGTACTTC CASSFDSAYEQYF
- - TRBJ2-6 TRBV6-5 TGTGCCAGCAGTTACTCCGGGGACTCTGGGGCCAACGTCCTGACTTTC CASSYSGDSGANVLTF
- - TRBJ1-5 TRBV6-5 TGTGCCAGCAGTTACAGTCGGAATCAGCCCCAGCATTTT CASSYSRNQPQHF
- - TRBJ2-1 TRBV19 TGTGCCAGTAGTGAACAGGCCAGCTCCTACAATGAGCAGTTCTTC CASSEQASSYNEQFF
- once TRBJ1-4 TRBV28 TGTGCCAGCAGTTTACAGAGGGTCGGGTCAGGAAAACTGTTTTTT CASSLQRVGSGKLFF
TRBD2 - TRBJ2-4 TRBV6-1 TGTGCCAGCAGTGAAGCCTTACTAGCGGGGGGGCCCAAAAACATTCAGTACTTC CASSEALLAGGPKNIQYF
- - TRBJ2-3 TRBV10-3 TGTGCCATCAGTGAGTTTCAGCGGCCCGGGCGCACAGATACGCAGTATTTT CAISEFQRPGRTDTQYF
- - TRBJ2-7 TRBV2 TGTGCCAGCACCGAGGGTGATCCATTCTACGAGCAGTACTTC CASTEGDPFYEQYF
TRBD2 - TRBJ2-7 TRBV11-2 TGTGCCAGCAGCCGACCGCCGGGGGGTACAGCCTACGAGCAGTACTTC CASSRPPGGTAYEQYF
- - TRBJ1-1 TRBV28 TGTGCCTCTCGGGAGCAGATAGACACTGAAGCTTTCTTT CASREQIDTEAFF
- - TRBJ2-3 TRBV19 TGTGCCAGTAGTAGGGGCGGGGACGCAGATACGCAGTATTTT CASSRGGDADTQYF
TRBD1 - TRBJ2-1 TRBV7-9 TGTGCCAGCAGCCCCTCGGGACAGGGGATTCACAATGAGCAGTTCTTC CASSPSGQGIHNEQFF
TRBD2 - TRBJ2-5 TRBV3-1/TRBV3-2 TGTGCCAGCAGCCTCGGGACTAGCGGGAGCGTTTCAGAGACCCAGTACTTC CASSLGTSGSVSETQYF
TRBD1 - TRBJ1-3 TRBV28 TGTGCCAGCAGTACGGGACAGGCCTTAGGAAACACCATATATTTT CASSTGQALGNTIYF
- once TRBJ2-7 TRBV19 TGTGCCAGTAGTATAGACTTCAGGTACGAGCAGTACTTC CASSIDFRYEQYF
- - TRBJ1-2 TRBV5-4 TGTGCCAGCAGCTTACCTCCCCTCAGGGAGGGTGGCTACACCTTC CASSLPPLREGGYTF
- - TRBJ1-5 TRBV5-6 TGTGCCAGCAGTATTCGGACTCGAGGGAATCAGCCCCAGCATTTT CASSIRTRGNQPQHF
- - TRBJ1-6 TRBV6-6 TGTGCCAGCAGTTACGACAATAATTCACCCCTCCACTTT CASSYDNNSPLHF
- - TRBJ2-6 TRBV9 TGTGCCAGCAGCGTTACGGCAGGCCACTCTGGGGCCAACGTCCTGACTTTC CASSVTAGHSGANVLTF
- - TRBJ1-1 TRBV7-9 TGTGCCAGCAGCCAGGGGCGGGTGAACACTGAAGCTTTCTTT CASSQGRVNTEAFF
TRBD2 - TRBJ2-3 TRBV18 TGTGCCAGCTCACCGGCGAGGATTGCGGGAGGGGGCACAGATACGCAGTATTTT CASSPARIAGGGTDTQYF
TRBD2 - TRBJ2-5 TRBV5-1 TGCGCCAGCAGCCGCCGCGAGCGGGGGGGCACGGGGGACCAGTACTTC CASSRRERGGTGDQYF
TRBD1 - TRBJ1-3 TRBV13 TGTGCCAGCAGCTCCTCGGGACAGCCACTCTCTGGAAACACCATATATTTT CASSSSGQPLSGNTIYF
- - TRBJ1-2 TRBV2 TGTGCCTGGATACAGGGAACCCACTATGGCTACACCTTC CAWIQGTHYGYTF
TRBD2 - TRBJ2-5 TRBV4-2 TGTGCCAGCAGCCAAGATAGGGCTAGCGGGATCGGGGAGACCCAGTACTTC CASSQDRASGIGETQYF
TRBD2 - TRBJ2-7 TRBV9 TGTGCCAGCAGCCCCAGGGAGGGGCAAAAGTACGAGCAGTACTTC CASSPREGQKYEQYF
TRBD1 - TRBJ1-6 TRBV27 TGTGCCAGCAGTGTCGCCGGGACAGGGGGAAATTCACCCCTCCACTTT CASSVAGTGGNSPLHF
TRBD2 - TRBJ2-3 TRBV7-9 TGTGCCAGCAGCTTAGGTGTTAGCGGGAGATTATATGGCACAGATACGCAGTATTTT CASSLGVSGRLYGTDTQYF
- - TRBJ2-1 TRBV20-1 TGCAGTGCCCCCGGGGGAGGTCGGGTCTTC CSAPGGGRVF
TRBD1 - TRBJ1-5 TRBV5-4 TGTGCCAGCAGCGACAGGGGTAGCAATCAGCCCCAGCATTTT CASSDRGSNQPQHF
- - TRBJ1-1 TRBV3-1/TRBV3-2 TGTGCCAGCAGCCAATGGGAGATGAACACTGAAGCTTTCTTT CASSQWEMNTEAFF
- - TRBJ2-5 TRBV10-1 TGCGCCAGCAGTGAGGCCAGCGCCGGTGAGACCCAGTACTTC CASSEASAGETQYF